The clone carrying this TCR beta chain was detected only a few times. The antigen is undetermined. The germline V gene encodes CDR1 SNHLY and CDR2 FYNNEI. The CDR3 is made up of 14 amino acids. The V segment lost 7 bases and the J segment 7 bases; nucleotides outside the gene matches: 6. In total, each donor contributed a single heparinised blood draw that averaged roughly 100 mL. cDNA synthesis used the whole RNA isolate, giving expressed TCRB sequences. There were approximately 3.5 million reads on average in the naive, central memory and regulatory T cell samples. Profiled with immunoSEQ multiplex PCR; TCRdb holds only in-frame clones, not every one. The table includes about 290,000 clones, about 8.5% detected once. These data come from a study of beta chain features in type 1 diabetes. Study as a whole: Across the samples, roughly 98 million sorted cells were examined in total.

Points from the study as a whole: Comparison showed that naive, central memory and Treg TCRB repertoires appeared more similar among patients than among healthy donors.

The sequence was obtained from a woman aged 18-29 years in good health. V gene TRBV2 combines with J gene TRBJ2-1, with 11 nucleotides matching TRBD2. Sequencing input: central memory CD4+ T cells from blood. The CDR3 protein is CASMASGGINEQFF. The CDR3 DNA reads TGTGCCAGCATGGCTAGCGGGGGGATAAATGAGCAGTTCTTC.